These 10 T cell receptor beta chains were all obtained from the same sample, sequenced in a study of OX40 agonist ivuxolimab in advanced cancers. Receptor libraries were prepared by the immunoSEQ multiplex PCR assay. Sourced from immuneACCESS, this table was stored by TCRdb with only in-frame sequences that have V and J called. A share of the clones is absent; for the studies checked, an unresolved V gene accounts for under half, and the remainder has no known explanation. The sample table records about 36,000 clones; approximately 90% of these occur just once. The ten most abundant clones make up roughly 3.9% of the sample. The source was CD4+ or CD8+ T cells sorted from blood, collected in a trial of the OX40 agonist ivuxolimab. These receptors were obtained from an adult with an advanced solid tumor such as melanoma, head and neck, liver or kidney cancer.

The V call is TRBV7-8, the J call TRBJ1-2, with unresolved D. The V end lost 1 base, the J end lost 0 bases, and 9 bases lay between the germline ends. Germline CDR1 reads SGHVS; CDR2 reads FQNEAQ. CDR3 size: 15 residues. CDR3 region: CASSLVALANYGYTF. As DNA, the CDR3 is TGTGCCAGCAGCTTAGTGGCCCTGGCTAACTATGGCTACACCTTC.

This rearrangement joins TRBV6-5 to TRBJ2-6; weak D call: TRBD2 (6 bases). Germline V gives CDR1 MNHEY, CDR2 SVGAGI. Trimming removed 8 bases from V and 3 bases from J, with 14 bases in between. This CDR3 has 15 amino acids. CDR3 sequence reads: CASFGGAYGANVLTF. The CDR3 DNA sequence: TGTGCCAGCTTTGGAGGGGCCTATGGGGCCAACGTCCTGACTTTC.

The chain uses TRBV28 and TRBJ1-3; 9 bases are shared with TRBD1. The J segment lost 4 bases and the V segment lost 6 bases, leaving 7 bases of the junction unmatched. The CDR3 consists of 15 residues. Germline CDR1 MDHEN, CDR2 SYDVKM. The DNA for the CDR3 is TGTGCCAGCAGAGAACAGGGGGCGTCGGGAAACACCATATATTTT. Its protein is CASREQGASGNTIYF.

This rearrangement joins TRBV6-5 to TRBJ2-1, with D perhaps matching TRBD1 (5 bases). This CDR3 has 15 residues. The V end lost 6 bases, the J end lost 4 bases, and 16 bases lay between the germline ends. Germline CDR1 and CDR2: MNHEY and SVGAGI. This chain's CDR3 is CASRVSFDRYNEQFF. CDR3 sequence (DNA): TGTGCCAGCAGAGTTTCCTTCGACAGATACAATGAGCAGTTCTTC.

The gene calls are TRBV10-3 and TRBJ2-7; a weak D match, TRBD2 (6 bases). Trimming left V 6 bases short and J 6 bases short, with 12 bases between. The CDR3 consists of 12 residues. Per the germline V gene, CDR1 is ENHRY and CDR2 is SYGVKD. This CDR3 is CAIRGGLGEQYF. For the CDR3, the DNA is TGTGCCATCAGGGGAGGCCTCGGCGAGCAGTACTTC.

This chain links TRBV18 with TRBJ2-7, with 9 bases matching TRBD2. V shed 2 bases and J 4 bases; nucleotides not matched to a gene: 12. In germline, CDR1 is KGHSH, CDR2 LQKENI. There are 17 residues in the CDR3. CDR3 amino acids: CASSPGAPLAGPYEQYF. The DNA for the CDR3 is TGTGCCAGCTCACCAGGGGCCCCCCTAGCGGGACCTTACGAGCAGTACTTC.

Sample share makes this clone medium-sized. The chain combines TRBV7-3 with TRBJ2-2; the match to TRBD2 covers 11 bases. The CDR3 is made up of 18 amino acids. The germline V gene encodes CDR1 SGHTA and CDR2 FQGTGA. The J segment lost 0 bases and the V segment lost 5 bases, leaving 8 bases of the junction unmatched. CDR3 DNA sequence: TGTGCCAGCAGCCCTTTTGGACTAGCGGGCTCGAACACCGGGGAGCTGTTTTTT. It yields the protein CASSPFGLAGSNTGELFF.

CDR3 DNA sequence: TGTGCCAGCAGGATCGGGTGGGCTGAAGCTTTCTTT. Protein sequence: CASRIGWAEAFF. The chain recombines TRBV28 with TRBJ1-1; D is ambiguous. Germline V gene data show CDR1 as MDHEN and CDR2 as SYDVKM. The V end lost 6 bases, the J end lost 6 bases, and 11 bases lay between the germline ends. The CDR3 is 12 amino acids.

The rearrangement joins TRBV7-9 to TRBJ2-3, with D perhaps matching TRBD1 (5 bases). The length of the CDR3 is 16 residues. The V end lost 5 bases, the J end lost 3 bases, and 18 bases lay between the germline ends. The germline V gene has CDR1 SEHNR and CDR2 FQNEAQ (reference sequence). Written as DNA, the CDR3 is TGTGCCAGCAGCCCCATAAGGGGTCGTAGGACAGATACGCAGTATTTT. Its protein is CASSPIRGRRTDTQYF.

The rearrangement links TRBV28 to TRBJ1-1; D is perhaps TRBD1 (5 bases). Germline CDR1 is MDHEN and CDR2 is SYDVKM. Trimming cost V 7 bases and J 1 base, with 19 bases left between them. The length of the CDR3 is 16 residues. Here the CDR3 DNA reads TGTGCCAGCACCCTCCCTTGGGGCCAAGGGAACACTGAAGCTTTCTTT. This encodes CASTLPWGQGNTEAFF.